These 15 T cell receptor beta chains came from one sample sequenced in a study of control samples from healthy donors and cancer patients. The data were produced by immunoSEQ multiplex PCR, yet TCRdb's version contains in-frame clones alone and is incomplete. The table has under 150,000 clones, approximately 89% seen once; the top ten hold roughly 7.8%. The sequenced sample was PBMCs. The origin of the receptors is a man in his fifties or sixties with head and neck cancer.

The chain recombines TRBV5-4 with TRBJ2-3; 13 nucleotides align to TRBD2. The CDR3 runs 16 residues. J was trimmed by 3 bases and V by 6 bases; bases with no gene match: 7. Germline CDR1 SGHNT, CDR2 YYREEE (reference sequence). The DNA of the CDR3 is TGTGCCAGCAACTCCGGGACTAGCGGGATAACAGATACGCAGTATTTT. As protein: CASNSGTSGITDTQYF.

The V and J genes are TRBV19 and TRBJ2-2; 9 nucleotides line up with TRBD1. The V and J ends lost 8 bases and 4 bases, in that order; junction bases with no gene match: 8. CDR3 size: 15 residues. In germline, CDR1 is LNHDA, CDR2 SQIVND (reference sequence). The CDR3 protein is CASQLGTGSTGELFF. CDR3 bases: TGTGCCAGTCAGTTAGGGACAGGGAGCACCGGGGAGCTGTTTTTT.

The sample holds one count of this clone. The V gene is TRBV30, the J gene TRBJ2-2; either TRBD1 or TRBD2 may supply D (5 bases each). V was clipped by 4 bases and J by 4 bases, with 16 bases between them. CDR3 length: 15 residues. CDR1 and CDR2 (germline): GTSNPN, SVGIG (reference sequence). CDR3 sequence reads: CAWTSGPGLTGELFF. For the CDR3, the DNA is TGTGCCTGGACCTCGGGGCCAGGGCTCACCGGGGAGCTGTTTTTT.

The sample holds one count of this clone. The chain has TRBV2 and TRBJ2-1; 12 bases fit TRBD1. The ends lost 5 bases at V and 8 bases at J; junction bases unmatched: 10. The CDR3 is 16 amino acids. Germline loops: CDR1 SNHLY, CDR2 FYNNEI. CDR3 protein: CASSFYGTGGLDEQFF. CDR3 in DNA: TGTGCCAGCAGTTTTTATGGGACAGGGGGCCTCGATGAGCAGTTCTTC.

The chain recombines TRBV12-3 or TRBV12-4 with TRBJ1-5, with D perhaps matching TRBD1 (5 bases). The CDR3 covers 13 residues. V dropped 5 bases and J dropped 6 bases, with 11 bases sitting between them. The CDR3 here is CASSPPGRQPQHF. CDR3 coding DNA: TGTGCCAGCAGTCCTCCGGGGCGTCAGCCCCAGCATTTT.

This clone showed up just once. V usage is TRBV5-4 and J usage is TRBJ2-6; the D gene is possibly TRBD1 (5 bases). Looked up from germline, CDR1 is SGHNT and CDR2 is YYREEE (reference sequence). Deletions cut 1 base from V and 3 bases from J, with 8 bases between. The CDR3 contains 15 residues. The CDR3 nucleotides are TGTGCCAGCAGCTTGCAGGGAAGTGGGGCCAACGTCCTGACTTTC. This codes for CASSLQGSGANVLTF.

This clone occurred a few times. CDR3 coding DNA: TGCGCCAGCAGTGACAACGATGGGTTAAGCTCCTACGAGCAGTACTTC. It is translated as CASSDNDGLSSYEQYF. The rearrangement uses TRBV10-1 and TRBJ2-7; D is unclear. CDR3 size: 16 residues. V lost 3 bases and J 0 bases, leaving 15 bases between the germline ends. Germline-derived CDR1 and CDR2 are WNHNN and SYGVQD (reference sequence).

The count of this clone is one. The genes are TRBV5-1 and TRBJ2-3, with D perhaps given as TRBD1 or TRBD2 (5 bases each). The V gene's germline CDR1 is SGHRS and CDR2 YFSETQ. V was pared by 0 bases and J by 6 bases, with 17 bases between. This CDR3 spans 16 amino acids. The CDR3 reads CASSLGASPEGDTQYF. DNA for the CDR3: TGCGCCAGCAGCTTGGGAGCTAGCCCCGAGGGGGATACGCAGTATTTT.

To note about this clone: The sample has other DNA sequences that encode this CDR3 too. The J gene is TRBJ1-5, the V gene TRBV11-2, with D possibly being TRBD1 (5 bases). CDR3 length: 15 residues. The germline V gene encodes CDR1 SGHAT and CDR2 FQNNGV. The V and J ends lost 0 bases and 7 bases respectively, with 13 bases between them. The CDR3 is CASSLDQSGTQPQHF. In DNA, the CDR3 is TGTGCCAGCAGCTTAGACCAGTCTGGGACCCAGCCCCAGCATTTT.

This chain joins TRBV7-9 and TRBJ2-7, with no clear D. The germline V gene encodes CDR1 SEHNR and CDR2 FQNEAQ (reference sequence). Trimming shortened V by 2 bases and J by 4 bases, and 12 bases separated the two germline ends. The CDR3 has 14 amino acids. The DNA of the CDR3 is TGTGCCAGCAGCTTACAGGACCATCCGTACGAGCAGTACTTC. Protein sequence: CASSLQDHPYEQYF.

This chain joins TRBV27 and TRBJ2-1; unclear D gene. V was trimmed by 3 bases and J by 3 bases, leaving 6 bases between them. CDR1 is MNHEY, CDR2 SMNVEV, per germline (reference sequence). The CDR3 covers 13 residues. This CDR3 reads CASSFTIYNEQFF. The CDR3 coding sequence is TGTGCCAGCAGTTTTACCATCTACAATGAGCAGTTCTTC.

The gene calls are TRBV20-1 and TRBJ1-5; D is perhaps TRBD1 (5 bases). The CDR3 contains 11 residues. Trimming removed 3 bases at V and 7 bases at J, with 7 bases between. Germline V gene lookup returns CDR1 DFQATT and CDR2 SNEGSKA (reference sequence). Written as DNA, the CDR3 is TGCAGTGCTAGTCGGGGGCAGCCCCAGCATTTT. Translated, it gives CSASRGQPQHF.

This chain joins TRBV3-1 (or the pseudogene TRBV3-2) and TRBJ2-7; 9 nucleotides agree with TRBD1. CDR1 and CDR2 from the germline V gene are LGHDT and YNNKEL (reference sequence). The CDR3 is 15 residues long. Germline trimming cut 3 bases from V and 3 bases from J; bases unmatched to any gene: 6. The CDR3 loop reads CASSQELGQGYEQYF. The CDR3 DNA is TGTGCCAGCAGCCAGGAATTGGGACAGGGCTACGAGCAGTACTTC.

As concerns this clone: This same CDR3 is encoded by further DNA sequences in the sample. The rearrangement joins TRBV18 to TRBJ2-5; no reliable D call. The CDR3 covers 14 residues. The V end lost 0 bases, the J end lost 2 bases, and 7 bases lay between the germline ends. Germline V CDR1 and CDR2: KGHSH, LQKENI. The DNA for the CDR3 is TGTGCCAGCTCACCACCGGGGTCGCAAGAGACCCAGTACTTC. Its translation: CASSPPGSQETQYF.

The V and J genes are TRBV12-5 and TRBJ2-2; D gene ambiguous. Germline V gives CDR1 LGHNT, CDR2 FRNRAP. V was clipped by 5 bases and J by 2 bases, with 3 bases between them. The CDR3 is 12 residues long. The CDR3 nucleotides read TGTGCTAGTGGTCCCAACACCGGGGAGCTGTTTTTT. Translating it yields CASGPNTGELFF.